This T cell receptor (beta chain) was profiled in a study of post-analysis software for immune sequencing data. Study at large: Multiple sclerosis in the patients followed relapsing-remitting, secondary progressive and progressive-relapsing courses.

Points on this clonotype: Its matching antigen is unknown.

The TCR beta cDNA libraries contained unique molecular identifiers. T cells numbering about 0.9 to 11 million yielded cDNA molecules that totaled about 500,000. TCRdb passed the PCR reads through MiXCR, listing each CDR3 protein once. Among about 680,000 distinct CDR3 sequences listed, roughly three fifths were seen once. Study-level findings and limits: Normalized Chao1 diversity was significantly reduced in patients versus controls.

Sequences were obtained from blood. The clonotype originates from a girl aged 2-9 years with multiple sclerosis.

The CDR3 region is CASRYLSSYNEQFF. For the CDR3, the DNA is TGTGCCAGCAGGTATCTAAGCTCCTACAATGAGCAGTTCTTC. The chain uses TRBV6-5 and TRBJ2-1, with D unclear. The V end lost 6 bases, the J end lost 0 bases, and 9 bases lay between the germline ends. The CDR3 contains 14 residues. Germline CDR1 is MNHEY and CDR2 is SVGAGI.